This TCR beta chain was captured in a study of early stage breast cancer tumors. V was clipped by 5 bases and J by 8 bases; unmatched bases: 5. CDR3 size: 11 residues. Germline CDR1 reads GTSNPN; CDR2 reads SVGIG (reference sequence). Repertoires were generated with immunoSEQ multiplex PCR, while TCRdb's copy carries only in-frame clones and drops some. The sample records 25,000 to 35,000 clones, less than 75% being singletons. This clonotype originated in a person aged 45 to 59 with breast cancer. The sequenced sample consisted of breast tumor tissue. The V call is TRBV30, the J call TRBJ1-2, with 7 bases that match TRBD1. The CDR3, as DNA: TGTGCCTGGTCGACAGGGAGAGGCTACACCTTC. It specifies CAWSTGRGYTF.